Each of the 15 T cell receptor beta chains below was sequenced from the same sample in a study of blood T cell repertoires in COVID-19 (dated by TCRdb to 2018 to 2020). The library was built by means of the immunoSEQ multiplex PCR assay. Sourced from immuneACCESS, this table was stored by TCRdb with only in-frame sequences that have V and J called. A share of the clones is absent; for the studies checked, an unresolved V gene accounts for under half, and the remainder has no known explanation. The sample data list about 170,000 clones, and under 90% of these were observed just once. In total, the top ten clones hold around 2% of the sample. The sequenced sample consisted of peripheral blood. The source is a woman of 80 years or more with acute or convalescent COVID-19.

The J gene is TRBJ2-5, the V gene TRBV30; possible D gene TRBD2, 6 bases. Germline CDR1 GTSNPN, CDR2 SVGIG (reference sequence). The CDR3 contains 13 residues. Here the CDR3 DNA reads TGTGCACTGTCTCGGGGAGGCCAAGAGACCCAGTACTTC. Its protein product is CALSRGGQETQYF. The full variable domain, its missing parts supplied by reference TRBV30 and TRBJ2-5, is SQTIHQWPATLVQPVGSPLSLECTVEGTSNPNLYWYRQAAGRGLQLLFYSVGIGQISSEVPQNLSASRPQDRQFILSSKKLLLSDSGFYLCALSRGGQETQYFGPGTRLLVL.

The chain couples TRBV4-3 to TRBJ2-1; TRBD1 matches at 7 bases. J was trimmed by 3 bases and V by 0 bases; bases with no gene match: 5. This CDR3 spans 16 amino acids. Looked up from germline, CDR1 is LGHNA and CDR2 is YSLEER. The CDR3 DNA reads TGCGCCAGCAGCCAAGATTGGGACAGTTACTACAATGAGCAGTTCTTC. Amino acid sequence: CASSQDWDSYYNEQFF.

The gene calls are TRBV30 and TRBJ2-7; no clear D gene. Germline lookup yields CDR1 GTSNPN and CDR2 SVGIG (reference sequence). The V and J ends lost 5 bases and 3 bases respectively, with 14 bases between them. The CDR3 extends over 13 amino acids. This chain's CDR3 is CAWPSILLYEQYF. The CDR3 region has the DNA TGTGCCTGGCCCTCTATTCTCCTCTACGAGCAGTACTTC.

This clone was found a few times. V gene TRBV5-1 combines with J gene TRBJ2-7; 9 bases are shared with TRBD1. J was trimmed by 3 bases and V by 4 bases; bases with no gene match: 8. There are 15 residues in the CDR3. Germline loops: CDR1 SGHRS, CDR2 YFSETQ. The CDR3 reads CASSASTGGDYEQYF. The DNA for the CDR3 is TGCGCCAGCAGCGCCTCGACAGGGGGAGACTACGAGCAGTACTTC.

The gene calls are TRBV28 and TRBJ1-6; D not certain. Trimming stripped 4 bases from V and 4 bases from J, with 8 bases between. CDR3 length: 14 residues. The germline gives CDR1 MDHEN, CDR2 SYDVKM. The chain's CDR3 is CASSSLTYNSPLHF. CDR3 DNA: TGTGCCAGCAGTTCGCTCACTTATAATTCACCCCTCCACTTT.

The chain employs TRBV18 and TRBJ2-1; 8 bases map to TRBD1. The V segment lost 4 bases and the J segment 8 bases; nucleotides outside the gene matches: 4. Germline CDR1 KGHSH, CDR2 LQKENI. CDR3 size: 13 residues. Written as DNA, the CDR3 is TGTGCCAGCTCACGAGGACAGGGTGATGAGCAGTTCTTC. It yields the protein CASSRGQGDEQFF.

This chain links TRBV19 with TRBJ1-5; perhaps TRBD1 as D (6 bases). This CDR3 has 15 amino acids. From germline, CDR1 is LNHDA and CDR2 SQIVND (reference sequence). Deletions cut 6 bases from V and 0 bases from J, with 12 bases between. This CDR3 is CASSLGQISNQPQHF. The CDR3 nucleotides read TGTGCCAGTAGCTTAGGACAGATTAGCAATCAGCCCCAGCATTTT.

V usage is TRBV29-1 and J usage is TRBJ2-2; D is undetermined. The CDR3 is 14 amino acids. Trimming shortened V by 5 bases and J by 3 bases, and 13 bases separated the two germline ends. Germline values: CDR1 SQVTM, CDR2 ANQGSEA. The CDR3 DNA reads TGCAGCGTTCTTTGGGCCGTCGACACCGGGGAGCTGTTTTTT. Residues: CSVLWAVDTGELFF.

The chain recombines TRBV7-2 with TRBJ2-3, with 9 positions matching TRBD2. With V trimmed by 3 bases and J by 1 base, 11 bases remained unmatched. Per the germline V gene, CDR1 is SGHTA and CDR2 is FQGNSA. This CDR3 contains 18 residues. CDR3 coding DNA: TGTGCCAGCAGCTTTATCGTTAGCGGGGGACTGGGCACAGATACGCAGTATTTT. This translates into CASSFIVSGGLGTDTQYF.

In DNA, the CDR3 is TGTGCCAGCACTACTAGCGGGAGAAGGACCGGGGAGCTGTTTTTT. This codes for CASTTSGRRTGELFF. The chain carries TRBV5-4 and TRBJ2-2; 11 bases line up with TRBD2. Germline V gene data show CDR1 as SGHNT and CDR2 as YYREEE (reference sequence). V was pared by 6 bases and J by 5 bases, with 6 bases of the junction left unmatched. This CDR3 has 15 amino acids.

The gene calls are TRBV4-1 and TRBJ1-2; D is ambiguous. This CDR3 spans 16 amino acids. Germline V gives CDR1 MGHRA, CDR2 YSYEKL. V was trimmed by 0 bases and J by 2 bases, leaving 13 bases between them. CDR3 sequence reads: CASSQEGGVPNYGYTF. In DNA form, the CDR3 reads TGCGCCAGCAGCCAAGAAGGCGGGGTCCCCAACTATGGCTACACCTTC.

The chain has TRBV5-8 and TRBJ2-5; 9 nucleotides align to TRBD2. V lost 5 bases, J lost 5 bases, and 7 bases stayed unmatched. Looked up from germline, CDR1 is SGHTS and CDR2 is YDEGEE. This CDR3 region has 14 residues. The DNA for the CDR3 is TGTGCCAGCAGTGTCCTAGCGGGATCGGAGACCCAGTACTTC. Translated, it gives CASSVLAGSETQYF.

The rearrangement joins TRBV7-2 to TRBJ2-3, with 7 nucleotides matching TRBD1. The germline gives CDR1 SGHTA, CDR2 FQGNSA. V gave up 5 bases and J gave up 4 bases; unmatched junction bases: 12. There are 16 residues in the CDR3. This CDR3 is CASSADRASGSDTQYF. Written as DNA, the CDR3 is TGTGCCAGCAGCGCCGACAGGGCGAGCGGTTCAGATACGCAGTATTTT. Filled out from reference TRBV7-2 and TRBJ2-3, the complete variable domain reads GAGVSQSPSNKVTEKGKDVELRCDPISGHTALYWYRQSLGQGLEFLIYFQGNSAPDKSGLPSDRFSAERTGGSVSTLTIQRTQQEDSAVYLCASSADRASGSDTQYFGPGTRLTVL.

The rearrangement uses TRBV7-3 and TRBJ2-3; tentatively, D is TRBD2 (6 bases). Looked up from germline, CDR1 is SGHTA and CDR2 is FQGTGA. The germline V and J ends were trimmed by 1 base and 1 base, with 9 bases remaining between them. This CDR3 is 15 amino acids long. As DNA, the CDR3 is TGTGCCAGCAGCTTAAGCGGGGCGGGCACAGATACGCAGTATTTT. As protein: CASSLSGAGTDTQYF.

This clone came up a few times. V is TRBV5-1 and J is TRBJ1-1; weak D call: TRBD1 (6 bases). The CDR3 runs to 15 residues. Looked up from germline, CDR1 is SGHRS and CDR2 is YFSETQ. V lost 3 bases, J lost 1 base, and 13 bases lay in between. In DNA form, the CDR3 reads TGCGCCAGCAGCTCCGCTCCGACAGGGAACACTGAAGCTTTCTTT. It encodes CASSSAPTGNTEAFF.